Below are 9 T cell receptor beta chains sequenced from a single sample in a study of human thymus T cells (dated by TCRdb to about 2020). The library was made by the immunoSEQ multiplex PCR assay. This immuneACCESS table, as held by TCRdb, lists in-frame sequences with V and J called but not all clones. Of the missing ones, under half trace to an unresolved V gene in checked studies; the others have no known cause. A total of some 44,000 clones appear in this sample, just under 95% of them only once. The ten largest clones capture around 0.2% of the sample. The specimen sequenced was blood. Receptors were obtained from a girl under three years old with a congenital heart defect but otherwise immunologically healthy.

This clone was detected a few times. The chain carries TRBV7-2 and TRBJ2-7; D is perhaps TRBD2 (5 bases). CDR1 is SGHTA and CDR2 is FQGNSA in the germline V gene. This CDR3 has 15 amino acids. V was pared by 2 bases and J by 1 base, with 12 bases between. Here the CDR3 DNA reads TGTGCCAGCAGCTTATCCGGACTTTCATCCTACGAGCAGTACTTC. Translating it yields CASSLSGLSSYEQYF.

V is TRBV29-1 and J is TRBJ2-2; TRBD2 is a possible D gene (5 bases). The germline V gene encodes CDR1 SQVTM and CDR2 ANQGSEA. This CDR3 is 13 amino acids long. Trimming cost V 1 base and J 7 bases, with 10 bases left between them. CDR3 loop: CSVEGGFNGELFF. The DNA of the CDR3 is TGCAGCGTTGAAGGCGGGTTCAACGGGGAGCTGTTTTTT.

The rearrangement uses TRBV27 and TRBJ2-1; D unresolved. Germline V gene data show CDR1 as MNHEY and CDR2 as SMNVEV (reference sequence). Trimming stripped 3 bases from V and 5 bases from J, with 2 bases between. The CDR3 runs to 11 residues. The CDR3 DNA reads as TGTGCCAGCAGTTTTAACAATGAGCAGTTCTTC. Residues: CASSFNNEQFF.

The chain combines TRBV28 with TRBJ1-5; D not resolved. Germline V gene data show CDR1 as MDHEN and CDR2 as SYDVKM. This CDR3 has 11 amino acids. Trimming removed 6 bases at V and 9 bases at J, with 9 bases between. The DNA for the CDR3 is TGTGCCAGCAGCTTCGTAGGGCCCCAGCATTTT. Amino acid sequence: CASSFVGPQHF.

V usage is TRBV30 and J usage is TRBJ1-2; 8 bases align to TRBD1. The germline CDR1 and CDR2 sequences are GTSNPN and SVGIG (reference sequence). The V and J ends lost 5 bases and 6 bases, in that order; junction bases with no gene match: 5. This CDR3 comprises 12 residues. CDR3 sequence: CAWDFRGHGYTF. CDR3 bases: TGTGCCTGGGACTTCAGGGGGCATGGCTACACCTTC.

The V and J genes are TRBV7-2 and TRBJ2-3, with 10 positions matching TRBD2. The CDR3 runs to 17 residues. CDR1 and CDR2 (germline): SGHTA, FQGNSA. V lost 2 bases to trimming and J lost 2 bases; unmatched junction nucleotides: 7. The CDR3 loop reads CASSLSLGTSVTDTQYF. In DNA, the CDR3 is TGTGCCAGCAGCTTATCCCTTGGGACTAGCGTCACAGATACGCAGTATTTT.

The CDR3 nucleotides read TGTGCCAGCAGATATCAAGGGGGAACCTATAATTCACCCCTCCACTTT. Protein product: CASRYQGGTYNSPLHF. The chain carries TRBV7-9 and TRBJ1-6; D might be TRBD1 (6 bases). In germline, CDR1 is SEHNR, CDR2 FQNEAQ (reference sequence). Trimming took 6 bases from V and 2 from J, leaving 14 bases between them. The CDR3 runs to 16 residues.

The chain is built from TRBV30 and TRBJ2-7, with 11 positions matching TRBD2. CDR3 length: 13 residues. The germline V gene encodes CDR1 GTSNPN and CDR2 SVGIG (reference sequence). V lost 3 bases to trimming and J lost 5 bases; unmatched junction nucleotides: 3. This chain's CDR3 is CAWSLAGGNEQYF. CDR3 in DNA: TGTGCCTGGAGCCTAGCGGGAGGCAACGAGCAGTACTTC.

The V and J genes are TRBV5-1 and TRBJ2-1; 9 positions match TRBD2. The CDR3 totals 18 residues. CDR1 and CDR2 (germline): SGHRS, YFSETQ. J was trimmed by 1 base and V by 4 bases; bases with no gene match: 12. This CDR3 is CASSGGLAGIRSYNEQFF. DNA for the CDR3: TGCGCCAGCAGCGGGGGACTAGCCGGGATAAGGTCCTACAATGAGCAGTTCTTC.